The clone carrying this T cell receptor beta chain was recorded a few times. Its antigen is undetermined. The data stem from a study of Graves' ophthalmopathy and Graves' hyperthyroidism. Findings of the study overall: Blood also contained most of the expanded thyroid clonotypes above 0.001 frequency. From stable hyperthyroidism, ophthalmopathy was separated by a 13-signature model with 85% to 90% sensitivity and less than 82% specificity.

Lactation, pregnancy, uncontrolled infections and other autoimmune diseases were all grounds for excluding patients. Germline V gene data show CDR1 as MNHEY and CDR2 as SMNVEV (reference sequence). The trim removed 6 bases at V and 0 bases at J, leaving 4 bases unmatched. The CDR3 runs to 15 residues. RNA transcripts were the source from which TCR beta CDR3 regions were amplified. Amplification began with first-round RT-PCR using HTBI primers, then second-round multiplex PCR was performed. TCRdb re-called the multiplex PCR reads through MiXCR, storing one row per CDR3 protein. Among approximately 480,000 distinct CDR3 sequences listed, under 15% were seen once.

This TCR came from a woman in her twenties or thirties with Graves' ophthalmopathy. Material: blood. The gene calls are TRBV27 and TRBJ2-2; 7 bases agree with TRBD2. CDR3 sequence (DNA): TGTGCCAGCAGCCGGGACTACGCGAACACCGGGGAGCTGTTTTTT. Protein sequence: CASSRDYANTGELFF.